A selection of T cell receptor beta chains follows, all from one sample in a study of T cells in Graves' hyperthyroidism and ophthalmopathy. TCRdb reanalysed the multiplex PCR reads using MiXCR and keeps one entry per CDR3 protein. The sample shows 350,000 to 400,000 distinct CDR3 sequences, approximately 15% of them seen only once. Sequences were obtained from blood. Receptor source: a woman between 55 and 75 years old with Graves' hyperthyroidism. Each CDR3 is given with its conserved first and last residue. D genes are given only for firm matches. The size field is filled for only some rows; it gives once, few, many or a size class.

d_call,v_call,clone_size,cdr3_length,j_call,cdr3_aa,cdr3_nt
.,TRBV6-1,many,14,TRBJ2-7,CASSEVTVSYEQYF,TGTGCCAGCAGTGAAGTAACTGTCTCCTACGAGCAGTACTTC
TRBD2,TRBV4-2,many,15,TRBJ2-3,CASSQKLAGADTQYF,TGTGCCAGCAGCCAAAAACTAGCGGGAGCAGATACGCAGTATTTT
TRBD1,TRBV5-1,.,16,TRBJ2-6,CASSSGTGAGANVLTF,TGCGCCAGCAGCTCCGGGACAGGGGCTGGGGCCAACGTCCTGACTTTC
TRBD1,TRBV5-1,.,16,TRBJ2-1,CASSLVGTGVNNEQFF,TGCGCCAGCAGCTTGGTTGGGACAGGGGTCAACAATGAGCAGTTCTTC
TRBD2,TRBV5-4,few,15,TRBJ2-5,CASSIRGGSRETQYF,TGTGCCAGCAGCATTCGTGGCGGGAGCCGGGAGACCCAGTACTTC
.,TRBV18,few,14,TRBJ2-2,CAGSPDRNTGELFF,TGTGCCGGCTCGCCGGACAGAAACACCGGGGAGCTGTTTTTT
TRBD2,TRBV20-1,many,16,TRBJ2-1,CSARDRRLAGGGEQFF,TGCAGTGCTAGAGACCGCAGGCTAGCGGGAGGGGGTGAGCAGTTCTTC
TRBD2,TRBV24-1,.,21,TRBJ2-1,CATSSREGLAGVYLNYNEQFF,TGTGCCACCAGTTCTCGAGAGGGACTAGCGGGAGTGTACCTAAACTACAATGAGCAGTTCTTC
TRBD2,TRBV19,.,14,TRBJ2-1,CASHLGLARNEQFF,TGTGCCAGTCACCTCGGACTAGCACGAAATGAGCAGTTCTTC
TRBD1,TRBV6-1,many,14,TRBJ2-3,CASSEGQQTDTQYF,TGTGCCAGCAGTGAGGGACAGCAGACAGATACGCAGTATTTT
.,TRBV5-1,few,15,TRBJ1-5,CASSWGITSNQPQHF,TGTGCCAGCAGCTGGGGGATCACTAGCAATCAGCCCCAGCATTTT
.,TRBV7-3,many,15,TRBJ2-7,CASSVNGGHSYEQYF,TGTGCCAGCAGCGTAAATGGGGGGCACAGCTACGAGCAGTACTTC
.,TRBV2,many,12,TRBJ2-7,CASSQLSYEQYF,TGTGCCAGCAGCCAGCTCTCCTACGAGCAGTACTTC
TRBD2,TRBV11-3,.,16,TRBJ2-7,CASSPGTSGLTYEQYF,TGTGCCAGCAGCCCCGGGACTAGCGGACTTACCTACGAGCAGTACTTC
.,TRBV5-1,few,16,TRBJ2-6,CASSFYTDIGANVLTF,TGCGCCAGCAGCTTCTACACGGATATTGGGGCCAACGTCCTGACTTTC
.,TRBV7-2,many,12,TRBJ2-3,CASRRDGGPQYF,TGTGCCAGCAGACGTGATGGGGGGCCGCAGTATTTT
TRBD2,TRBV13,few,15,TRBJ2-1,CASSLFGRDYNEQFF,TGTGCCAGCAGCTTATTCGGGAGGGACTACAATGAGCAGTTCTTC